The 18 T cell receptor beta chains below come from one sample, sequenced in a study of OX40 agonist ivuxolimab in advanced cancers. The table came from immunoSEQ multiplex PCR; TCRdb's copy has only in-frame clones and leaves some out. The profile covers approximately 76,000 clones, with about 88% appearing a single time and 10% to 15% taken by the ten largest. The specimen was CD4+ or CD8+ T cells sorted from blood, collected in a trial of the OX40 agonist ivuxolimab. These receptor sequences come from an adult with an advanced solid tumor such as melanoma, head and neck, liver or kidney cancer.

The chain has TRBV30 and TRBJ2-3; a weak D match, TRBD2 (6 bases). The germline V gene encodes CDR1 GTSNPN and CDR2 SVGIG (reference sequence). The CDR3 length is 14 residues. Trimming removed 7 bases at V and 4 bases at J, with 18 bases between. The CDR3 sequence is CASSVGSLSDTQYF. CDR3 DNA sequence: TGTGCCTCCTCTGTCGGGAGTTTGTCAGATACGCAGTATTTT. Filled out from reference TRBV30 and TRBJ2-3, the complete variable domain reads SQTIHQWPATLVQPVGSPLSLECTVEGTSNPNLYWYRQAAGRGLQLLFYSVGIGQISSEVPQNLSASRPQDRQFILSSKKLLLSDSGFYLCASSVGSLSDTQYFGPGTRLTVL.

This clone is a singleton in its sample. The chain recombines TRBV5-5 with TRBJ2-2; the match to TRBD2 covers 9 bases. CDR3 size: 15 residues. Germline trimming cut 2 bases from V and 7 bases from J; bases unmatched to any gene: 6. Germline V gene lookup returns CDR1 SGHKS and CDR2 YYEKEE (reference sequence). The CDR3 nucleotides read TGTGCCAGCAGCTTACGGGCTAGCGGGATCGGGGAGCTGTTTTTT. Translated: CASSLRASGIGELFF.

The chain carries TRBV7-6 and TRBJ1-2; D remains ambiguous. Germline CDR1 SGHVS, CDR2 FNYEAQ. The CDR3 sequence is 11 residues long. V lost 5 bases, J lost 2 bases, and 3 bases lay in between. CDR3 bases: TGTGCCAGCAGCCGGAACTATGGCTACACCTTC. Protein sequence: CASSRNYGYTF.

The rearrangement links TRBV6-1 to TRBJ1-6; D is unresolved. The CDR3 is 13 amino acids. The V gene lost 2 bases and the J gene lost 7 bases, with 6 bases spanning the gap. Looked up from germline, CDR1 is MNHNS and CDR2 is SASEGT. The CDR3 nucleotides are TGTGCCAGCAGTGAATTGGAGAATTCACCCCTCCACTTT. The encoded protein is CASSELENSPLHF.

This clone was observed once. This sequence joins TRBV9 and TRBJ2-7; the D is unclear. The germline V gene encodes CDR1 SGDLS and CDR2 YYNGEE. This CDR3 region has 13 residues. Trimming removed 0 bases from V and 3 bases from J, with 7 bases in between. Here the CDR3 DNA reads TGTGCCAGCAGCGTAGAGGAACACTACGAGCAGTACTTC. Translation: CASSVEEHYEQYF. The whole variable domain, filled in from reference TRBV9 and TRBJ2-7, reads DSGVTQTPKHLITATGQRVTLRCSPRSGDLSVYWYQQSLDQGLQFLIQYYNGEERAKGNILERFSAQQFPDLHSELNLSSLELGDSALYFCASSVEEHYEQYFGPGTRLTVT.

The V gene is TRBV29-1, the J gene TRBJ2-7; D is ambiguous. CDR1 and CDR2 (germline): SQVTM, ANQGSEA. This CDR3 comprises 13 residues. Trimming stripped 1 base from V and 2 bases from J, with 9 bases between. In nucleotides, the CDR3 is TGCAGCGTTGAAGGGTCTACGCCCTACGAGCAGTACTTC. This translates into CSVEGSTPYEQYF.

The CDR3 loop reads CASSLAPISYNSPLHF. The CDR3 DNA sequence: TGCGCCAGCAGCTTGGCGCCTATATCCTATAATTCACCCCTCCACTTT. This rearrangement joins TRBV5-1 to TRBJ1-6; D not resolved. V was trimmed by 0 bases and J by 1 base, leaving 8 bases between them. There are 16 residues in the CDR3. Germline lookup yields CDR1 SGHRS and CDR2 YFSETQ. Looking up the rest from reference TRBV5-1 and TRBJ1-6 gives the full variable domain: KAGVTQTPRYLIKTRGQQVTLSCSPISGHRSVSWYQQTPGQGLQFLFEYFSETQRNKGNFPGRFSGRQFSNSRSEMNVSTLELGDSALYLCASSLAPISYNSPLHFGNGTRLTVT.

The chain couples TRBV6-5 to TRBJ1-4, with D possibly TRBD1 on 6 matching bases. V gave up 5 bases and J gave up 6 bases, with 13 bases separating them. The CDR3 has 14 residues. Germline-derived CDR1 and CDR2 are MNHEY and SVGAGI. The CDR3 sequence: CASSPTGGDEKLFF. CDR3 coding DNA: TGTGCCAGCAGTCCGACAGGAGGTGATGAAAAACTGTTTTTT.

The gene calls are TRBV11-3 and TRBJ2-1; D remains ambiguous. This CDR3 contains 15 residues. Germline loops: CDR1 SGHNT, CDR2 YENEEA. Trimming left V 1 base short and J 0 bases short, with 7 bases between. CDR3: CASSLGASSYNEQFF. The CDR3 DNA reads as TGTGCCAGCAGCTTAGGGGCGAGCTCCTACAATGAGCAGTTCTTC.

The J gene is TRBJ1-3, the V gene TRBV6-6; D is possibly TRBD1 (6 bases). This CDR3 is 16 amino acids long. Germline CDR1 MNHNY, CDR2 SVGAGI (reference sequence). The V end was cut by 6 bases, the J end by 0 bases, with 15 bases between. This CDR3 is CASSISQQGSGNTIYF. DNA for the CDR3: TGTGCCAGCAGCATAAGCCAACAGGGCTCTGGAAACACCATATATTTT.

This rearrangement joins TRBV4-1 to TRBJ2-7; possible D gene TRBD2, 6 bases. The CDR3 runs 14 residues. V lost 1 base to trimming and J lost 1 base, with 8 bases between them. Germline V lookup: CDR1 MGHRA, CDR2 YSYEKL. The DNA for the CDR3 is TGCGCCAGCAGCCAAGCGCGGGGATCCTACGAGCAGTACTTC. Protein: CASSQARGSYEQYF.

The chain is built from TRBV9 and TRBJ2-5, with D perhaps matching TRBD2 (6 bases). The J call may be mistaken, given a closer DNA end match to TRBJ2-7. The CDR3 consists of 15 residues. The V gene's germline CDR1 is SGDLS and CDR2 YYNGEE. The CDR3 DNA reads TGTGCCAGCAGCCCCAGAGGGGACTTGTTTGGCGAGCAGTACTTC. Encoded protein: CASSPRGDLFGEQYF.

V gene TRBV19 combines with J gene TRBJ1-2; 10 nucleotides align to TRBD1. Germline lookup yields CDR1 LNHDA and CDR2 SQIVND (reference sequence). The junction had 7 bases not matched to a gene; V was cut back by 5 bases and J by 4 bases. The CDR3 is 15 amino acids. CDR3 sequence: CASSPGQGYGYGYTF. DNA for the CDR3: TGTGCCAGTAGTCCGGGACAGGGGTATGGCTATGGCTACACCTTC.

This chain joins TRBV6-6 and TRBJ1-2; unclear D gene. CDR3 length: 10 amino acids. Trimming took off 6 bases at V and 8 bases at J, with 7 bases between the two ends. Germline lookup yields CDR1 MNHNY and CDR2 SVGAGI (reference sequence). The CDR3 is CASSNEGYTF. CDR3 bases: TGTGCCAGCAGCAATGAAGGCTACACCTTC.

The chain combines TRBV5-1 with TRBJ2-5; 10 nucleotides line up with TRBD1. The CDR3 is made up of 15 amino acids. Germline values: CDR1 SGHRS, CDR2 YFSETQ. Germline trimming cut 4 bases from V and 5 bases from J; bases unmatched to any gene: 8. CDR3 loop: CASSPKGQGMETQYF. CDR3 nucleotide sequence: TGCGCCAGCAGCCCCAAGGGACAGGGGATGGAGACCCAGTACTTC.

This chain uses TRBV5-6 with TRBJ2-5; the D gene is possibly TRBD1 (6 bases). The CDR3 length is 14 residues. V was clipped by 0 bases and J by 1 base, with 7 bases between them. Germline CDR1 reads SGHDT; CDR2 reads YYEEEE. This CDR3 is CASSLEDSQETQYF. As DNA, the CDR3 is TGTGCCAGCAGCTTGGAGGACAGCCAAGAGACCCAGTACTTC.

Only a few counts were recorded for this clone. The chain carries TRBV7-9 and TRBJ1-2; D uncertain. CDR1 and CDR2 (germline): SEHNR, FQNEAQ (reference sequence). The V and J ends lost 1 base and 6 bases respectively, with 12 bases between them. The CDR3 is 14 residues long. CDR3 sequence: CASSLGTLTHGYTF. The CDR3 nucleotides are TGTGCCAGCAGCTTAGGCACCCTGACCCATGGCTACACCTTC.

The rearrangement links TRBV7-9 to TRBJ2-3; 7 bases match TRBD1. Germline lookup yields CDR1 SEHNR and CDR2 FQNEAQ (reference sequence). The CDR3 runs to 15 residues. Trimming took 6 bases from V and 2 from J; bases not matched to a gene: 8. The CDR3 DNA reads TGTGCCAGCAGAAGTAGGGGGCCCTTCACAGATACGCAGTATTTT. As protein: CASRSRGPFTDTQYF.